Listed below are T cell receptor beta chains from one sample, sequenced in a study of blood T cell repertoires in COVID-19. Produced via immunoSEQ multiplex PCR; TCRdb's table is partial and in-frame only. The data show approximately 150,000 clones, over 80% seen once. The specimen was peripheral blood. Source of these receptors: a woman aged 60 to 75 who had recovered from COVID-19. CDR3s include the opening cysteine and the closing phenylalanine or tryptophan. The D gene is left open where the match is weak. The listing skips clone size in some rows; elsewhere it reads once, few, many or a size class.

clone size	V gene	J gene	D gene	CDR3 protein	CDR3 DNA
.	TRBV30	TRBJ2-2	.	CAWSVRVSGELFF	TGTGCCTGGAGTGTACGAGTTTCCGGGGAGCTGTTTTTT
once	TRBV4-2	TRBJ2-1	TRBD2	CASRERAGGPSSYNEQFF	TGTGCCAGCAGGGAGAGAGCGGGGGGCCCCTCCTCCTACAATGAGCAGTTCTTC
.	TRBV7-9	TRBJ1-2	.	CASSSSGVDYGYTF	TGTGCCAGCAGCTCGTCAGGGGTTGACTATGGCTACACCTTC
.	TRBV4-1	TRBJ2-7	.	CASSHGQEGYEQYF	TGCGCCAGCAGCCATGGACAGGAGGGCTACGAGCAGTACTTC
.	TRBV7-8	TRBJ1-4	.	CASSLGTAEKLFF	TGTGCCAGCAGCTTAGGGACAGCTGAAAAACTGTTTTTT
.	TRBV3-1/TRBV3-2	TRBJ2-5	.	CASSQDLRETQYF	TGTGCCAGCAGCCAAGACCTGAGAGAGACCCAGTACTTC
.	TRBV7-2	TRBJ2-7	.	CASSGQGYGYEQYF	TGTGCCAGCAGCGGTCAGGGTTACGGGTACGAGCAGTACTTC
.	TRBV9	TRBJ1-3	.	CASSVDFSGSSGNTIYF	TGTGCCAGCAGCGTAGATTTTTCCGGGAGCTCTGGAAACACCATATATTTT
.	TRBV2	TRBJ1-5	.	CASSDQSNQPQHF	TGTGCCAGCAGTGACCAGAGCAATCAGCCCCAGCATTTT
.	TRBV7-9	TRBJ1-5	.	CASSLSQGQPQHF	TGTGCCAGCAGCTTGTCCCAGGGGCAGCCCCAGCATTTT
.	TRBV30	TRBJ2-5	.	CAWSPGAETQYF	TGTGCCTGGAGTCCTGGAGCGGAGACCCAGTACTTC
.	TRBV5-1	TRBJ2-5	TRBD2	CASSHGTSGGETQYF	TGCGCCAGCAGCCACGGGACTAGCGGGGGAGAGACCCAGTACTTC
.	TRBV10-1	TRBJ1-2	.	CASSDARYTLRPYGYTF	TGCGCCAGCAGTGATGCGAGGTACACTCTTAGACCCTATGGCTACACCTTC
.	TRBV6-6	TRBJ2-2	TRBD2	CASSYQRGGLAGELFF	TGTGCCAGCAGTTACCAGCGGGGGGGCCTTGCCGGGGAGCTGTTTTTT
.	TRBV29-1	TRBJ2-3	TRBD2	CSVDGGATDTQYF	TGCAGCGTTGACGGGGGGGCCACAGATACGCAGTATTTT
.	TRBV5-8	TRBJ2-3	.	CASSLTGVYDTQYF	TGTGCCAGCAGCTTGACGGGAGTTTACGATACGCAGTATTTT
.	TRBV11-2	TRBJ1-1	TRBD1	CASSLGQGANAFF	TGTGCCAGCAGCTTAGGCCAGGGGGCGAATGCTTTCTTT
.	TRBV9	TRBJ2-5	.	CASSPSPSAGQETQYF	TGTGCCAGCAGCCCGTCTCCTAGCGCGGGGCAAGAGACCCAGTACTTC
.	TRBV19	TRBJ2-7	.	CASSIGTGLFEQYF	TGTGCCAGTAGTATCGGTACAGGGCTATTCGAGCAGTACTTC
once	TRBV29-1	TRBJ1-1	.	CSVAINTEAFF	TGCAGCGTTGCCATTAACACTGAAGCTTTCTTT